Listed below are T cell receptor beta chains from one sample, sequenced in a study of T cell responses to AZD1222 COVID-19 vaccine. Libraries were prepared by immunoSEQ multiplex PCR; TCRdb keeps only in-frame clonotypes and omits some of them. The sample has 150,000 or so clones, around 89% seen once. This material consisted of peripheral blood, taken on day 0 of AZD1222 vaccination. The source is an adult in good health. Both conserved end residues are part of each CDR3. A D gene is named only where the DNA matches it firmly. Only part of the rows carry a size: once, few, many, or a class if the clone is expanded.

d_gene | j_gene | abundance | v_gene | CDR3nt | CDR3aa
NA | TRBJ1-1 | NA | TRBV11-2 | TGTGCCAGCAGCTTAAATGTGAACACTGAAGCTTTCTTT | CASSLNVNTEAFF
NA | TRBJ2-2 | NA | TRBV5-1 | TGCGCCAGCAGCCACTTTAGACCTCCCACCGGGGAGCTGTTTTTT | CASSHFRPPTGELFF
NA | TRBJ1-2 | NA | TRBV4-1 | TGCGCCAGCAGCCAAGCTTACAGGGACCTGTATGGCTACACCTTC | CASSQAYRDLYGYTF
NA | TRBJ2-7 | NA | TRBV18 | TGTGCCAGCTCACCGGCAGGGAGCTCCTACGAGCAGTACTTC | CASSPAGSSYEQYF
NA | TRBJ2-1 | NA | TRBV9 | TGTGCCAGCAGCATGGGGTTGCGGTCTTCCAAGGAGCAGTTCTTC | CASSMGLRSSKEQFF
TRBD2 | TRBJ2-2 | NA | TRBV9 | TGTGCCAGCAGCACCGGACTAGCGAGCACCGGGGAGCTGTTTTTT | CASSTGLASTGELFF
NA | TRBJ2-7 | NA | TRBV6-1 | TGTGCCAGCAGTGAAGCCGGCGGCAGGGACGAGCAGTACTTC | CASSEAGGRDEQYF
NA | TRBJ1-2 | once | TRBV19 | TGTGCCAGTAGTATAAAAGGAAGGACTAACTATGGCTACACCTTC | CASSIKGRTNYGYTF
NA | TRBJ1-2 | NA | TRBV18 | TGTGCCAGCTCACCAAGGACCCCAGGGTCTGGCTACACCTTC | CASSPRTPGSGYTF
TRBD1 | TRBJ1-3 | NA | TRBV6-1 | TGTGCCAGCAGTGAAGCATCAGGGGGCGGTGGAAACACCATATATTTT | CASSEASGGGGNTIYF
NA | TRBJ2-7 | NA | TRBV4-3 | TGCGCCAGCAGCCAAGATAGGGAATACTACGAGCAGTACTTC | CASSQDREYYEQYF
NA | TRBJ1-6 | NA | TRBV13 | TGTGCCAGCAGCTCAGGAAGGGGCCTGACTTCACCCCTCCACTTT | CASSSGRGLTSPLHF
TRBD2 | TRBJ2-7 | NA | TRBV29-1 | TGCAGCGTCTCAGGGCCCGGGACTAGCGGGAGGTACGAGCAGTACTTC | CSVSGPGTSGRYEQYF
NA | TRBJ1-1 | NA | TRBV14 | TGTGCCAGCAGCCTGGGATTACAAACTGAAGCTTTCTTT | CASSLGLQTEAFF
NA | TRBJ1-6 | few | TRBV19 | TGTGCCAGTAGTATCCAGGAGAATTCACCCCTCCACTTT | CASSIQENSPLHF
NA | TRBJ2-7 | NA | TRBV2 | TGTGCCAGCAATACTTGGGGAAACGAGCAGTACTTC | CASNTWGNEQYF
NA | TRBJ1-2 | NA | TRBV5-6 | TGTGCCAGCAGCCCCCCGTCCTATTGGGGATTTGGCTACACCTTC | CASSPPSYWGFGYTF
NA | TRBJ1-2 | NA | TRBV27 | TGTGCCAGCAGCCACACCCTCGGGGACTATGGCTACACCTTC | CASSHTLGDYGYTF
NA | TRBJ1-2 | NA | TRBV6-2/TRBV6-3 | TGTGCCAGCAGCCTCCGACCTCATGGCTACACCTTC | CASSLRPHGYTF
NA | TRBJ2-7 | NA | TRBV7-2 | TGTGCCAGCAGCTTACGACAGGTAACCTACGAGCAGTACTTC | CASSLRQVTYEQYF
NA | TRBJ1-1 | NA | TRBV5-1 | TGCGCCAGCAGCGAGGGGAACACTGAAGCTTTCTTT | CASSEGNTEAFF
TRBD1 | TRBJ1-1 | NA | TRBV2 | TGTGCCAGAAGACAGGGGACTGAAGCTTTCTTT | CARRQGTEAFF
TRBD2 | TRBJ2-1 | NA | TRBV9 | TGTGCCAGCAGCGTAGCTGGTAGCGGGGGGATTATCGATGAGCAGTTCTTC | CASSVAGSGGIIDEQFF